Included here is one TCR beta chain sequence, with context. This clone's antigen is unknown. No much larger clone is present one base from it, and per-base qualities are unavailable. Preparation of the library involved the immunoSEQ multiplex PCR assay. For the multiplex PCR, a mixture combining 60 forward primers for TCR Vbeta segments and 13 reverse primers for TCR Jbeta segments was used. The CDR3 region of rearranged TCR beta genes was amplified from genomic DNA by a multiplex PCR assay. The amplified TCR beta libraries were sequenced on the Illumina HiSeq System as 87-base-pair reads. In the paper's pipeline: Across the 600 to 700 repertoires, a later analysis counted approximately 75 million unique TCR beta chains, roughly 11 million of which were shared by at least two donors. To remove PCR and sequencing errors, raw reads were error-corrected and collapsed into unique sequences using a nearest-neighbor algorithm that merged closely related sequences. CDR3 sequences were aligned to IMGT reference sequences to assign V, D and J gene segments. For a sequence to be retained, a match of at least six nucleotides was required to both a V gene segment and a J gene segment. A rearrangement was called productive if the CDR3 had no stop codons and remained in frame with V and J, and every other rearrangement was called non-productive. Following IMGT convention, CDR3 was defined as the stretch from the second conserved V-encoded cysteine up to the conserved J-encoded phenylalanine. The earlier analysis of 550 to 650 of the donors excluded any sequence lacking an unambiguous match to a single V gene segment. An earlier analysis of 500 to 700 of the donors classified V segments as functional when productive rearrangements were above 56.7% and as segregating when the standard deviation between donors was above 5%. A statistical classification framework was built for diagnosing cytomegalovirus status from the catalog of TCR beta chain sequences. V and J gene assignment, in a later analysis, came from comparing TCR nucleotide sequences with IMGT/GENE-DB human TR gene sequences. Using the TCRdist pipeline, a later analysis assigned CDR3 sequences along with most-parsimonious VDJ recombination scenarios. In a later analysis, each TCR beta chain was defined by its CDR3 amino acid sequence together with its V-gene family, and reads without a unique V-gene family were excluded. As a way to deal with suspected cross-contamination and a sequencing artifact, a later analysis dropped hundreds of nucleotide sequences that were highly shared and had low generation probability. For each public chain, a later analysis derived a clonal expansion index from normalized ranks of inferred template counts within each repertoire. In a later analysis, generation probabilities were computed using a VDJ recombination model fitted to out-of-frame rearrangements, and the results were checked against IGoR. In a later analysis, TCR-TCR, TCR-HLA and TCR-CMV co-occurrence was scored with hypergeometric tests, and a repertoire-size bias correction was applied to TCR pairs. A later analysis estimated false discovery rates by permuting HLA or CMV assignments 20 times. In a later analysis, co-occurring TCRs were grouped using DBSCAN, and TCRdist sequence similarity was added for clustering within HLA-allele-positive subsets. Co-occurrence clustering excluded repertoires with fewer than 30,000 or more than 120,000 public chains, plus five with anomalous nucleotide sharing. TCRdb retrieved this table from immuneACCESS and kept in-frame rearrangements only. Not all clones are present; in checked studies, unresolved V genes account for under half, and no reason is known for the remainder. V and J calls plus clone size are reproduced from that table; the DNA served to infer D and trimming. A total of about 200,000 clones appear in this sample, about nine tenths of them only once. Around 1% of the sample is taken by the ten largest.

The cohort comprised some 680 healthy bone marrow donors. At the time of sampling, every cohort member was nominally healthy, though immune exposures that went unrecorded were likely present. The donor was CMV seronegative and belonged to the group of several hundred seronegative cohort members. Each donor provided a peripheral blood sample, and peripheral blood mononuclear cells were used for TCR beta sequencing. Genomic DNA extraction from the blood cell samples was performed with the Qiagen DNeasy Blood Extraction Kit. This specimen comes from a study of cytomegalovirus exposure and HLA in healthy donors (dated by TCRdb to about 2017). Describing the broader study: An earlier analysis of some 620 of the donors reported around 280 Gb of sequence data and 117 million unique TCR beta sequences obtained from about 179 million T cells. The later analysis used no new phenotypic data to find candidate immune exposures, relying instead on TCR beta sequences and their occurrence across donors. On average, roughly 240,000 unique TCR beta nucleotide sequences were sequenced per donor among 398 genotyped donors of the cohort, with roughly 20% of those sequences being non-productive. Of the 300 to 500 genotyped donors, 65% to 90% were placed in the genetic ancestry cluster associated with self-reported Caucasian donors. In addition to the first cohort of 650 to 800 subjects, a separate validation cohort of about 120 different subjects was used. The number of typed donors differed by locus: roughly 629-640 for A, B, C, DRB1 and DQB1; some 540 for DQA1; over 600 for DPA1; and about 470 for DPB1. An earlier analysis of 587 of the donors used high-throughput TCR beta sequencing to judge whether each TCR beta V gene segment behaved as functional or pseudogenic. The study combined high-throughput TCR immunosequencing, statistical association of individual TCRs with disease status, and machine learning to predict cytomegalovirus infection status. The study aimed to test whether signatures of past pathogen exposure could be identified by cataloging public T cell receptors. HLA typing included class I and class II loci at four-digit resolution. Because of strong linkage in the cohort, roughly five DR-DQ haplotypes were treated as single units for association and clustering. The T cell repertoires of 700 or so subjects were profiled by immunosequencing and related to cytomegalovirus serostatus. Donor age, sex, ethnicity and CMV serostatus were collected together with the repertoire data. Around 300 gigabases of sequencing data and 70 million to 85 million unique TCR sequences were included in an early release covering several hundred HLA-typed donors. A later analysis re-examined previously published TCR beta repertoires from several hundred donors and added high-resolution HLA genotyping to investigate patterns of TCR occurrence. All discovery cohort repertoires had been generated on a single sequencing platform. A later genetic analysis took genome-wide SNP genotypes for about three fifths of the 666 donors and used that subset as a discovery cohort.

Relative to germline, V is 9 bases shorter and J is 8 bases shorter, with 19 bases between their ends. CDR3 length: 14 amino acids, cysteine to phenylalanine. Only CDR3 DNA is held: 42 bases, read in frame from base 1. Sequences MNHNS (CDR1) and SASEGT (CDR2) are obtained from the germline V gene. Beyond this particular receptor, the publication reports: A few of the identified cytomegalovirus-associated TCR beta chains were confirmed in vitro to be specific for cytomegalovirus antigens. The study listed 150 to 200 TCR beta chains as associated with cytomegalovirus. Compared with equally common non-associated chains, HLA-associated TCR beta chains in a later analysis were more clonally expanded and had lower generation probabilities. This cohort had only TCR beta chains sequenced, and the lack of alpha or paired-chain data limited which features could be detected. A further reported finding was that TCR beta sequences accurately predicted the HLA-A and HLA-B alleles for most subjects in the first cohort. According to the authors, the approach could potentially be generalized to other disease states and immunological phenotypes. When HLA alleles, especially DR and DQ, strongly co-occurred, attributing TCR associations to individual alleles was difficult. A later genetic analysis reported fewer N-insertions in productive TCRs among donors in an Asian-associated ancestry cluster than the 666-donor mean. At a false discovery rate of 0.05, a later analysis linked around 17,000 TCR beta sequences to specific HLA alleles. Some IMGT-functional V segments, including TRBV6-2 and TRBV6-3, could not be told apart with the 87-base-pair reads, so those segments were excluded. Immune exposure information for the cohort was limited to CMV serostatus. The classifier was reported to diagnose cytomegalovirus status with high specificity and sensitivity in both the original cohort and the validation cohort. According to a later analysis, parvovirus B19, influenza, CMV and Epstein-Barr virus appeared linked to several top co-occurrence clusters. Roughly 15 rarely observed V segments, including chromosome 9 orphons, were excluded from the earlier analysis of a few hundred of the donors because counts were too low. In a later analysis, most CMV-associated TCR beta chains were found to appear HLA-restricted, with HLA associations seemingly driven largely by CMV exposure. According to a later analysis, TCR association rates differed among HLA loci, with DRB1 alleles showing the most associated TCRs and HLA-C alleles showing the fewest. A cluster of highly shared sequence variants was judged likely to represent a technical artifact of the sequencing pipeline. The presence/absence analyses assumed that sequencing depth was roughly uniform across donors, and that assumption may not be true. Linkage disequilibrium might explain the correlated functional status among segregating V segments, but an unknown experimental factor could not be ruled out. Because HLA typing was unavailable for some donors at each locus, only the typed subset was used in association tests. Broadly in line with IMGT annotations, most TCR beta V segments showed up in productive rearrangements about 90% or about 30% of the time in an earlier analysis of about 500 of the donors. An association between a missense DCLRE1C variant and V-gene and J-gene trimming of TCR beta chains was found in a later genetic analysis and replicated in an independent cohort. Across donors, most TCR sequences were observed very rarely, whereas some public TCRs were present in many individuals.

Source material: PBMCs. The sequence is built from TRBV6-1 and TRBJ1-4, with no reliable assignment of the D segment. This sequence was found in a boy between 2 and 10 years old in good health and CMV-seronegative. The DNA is TGTGCCAGTAAAAGTGGAGGGATAGGCGAAAAACTGTTTTTT. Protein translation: CASKSGGIGEKLFF.